This T cell receptor (beta chain) originates from a study of cytomegalovirus exposure and HLA in healthy donors. Study-level points and caveats: Near-uniform donor sequencing depth was presumed by presence/absence analyses.

The PCR used 60 Vbeta and 13 Jbeta primers. Sequenced by immunoSEQ multiplex PCR; TCRdb stores in-frame clones only, minus some. This sample has more than 65,000 clones, with roughly 74% found just once. Germline V gene data show CDR1 as SGHNT and CDR2 as YENEEA. Trimming removed 4 bases at V and 2 bases at J, with 5 bases between. CDR3 length equals 12 residues. This clone showed up just once. Its antigen is unknown. The sequence came from a woman aged 60-70 years in good health and CMV-seropositive. Sequencing was done on a sample of PBMCs. The rearrangement links TRBV11-3 to TRBJ1-2, with D uncertain. The CDR3 bases are TGTGCCAGCAGCTCCAGGAACTATGGCTACACCTTC. Encoded protein: CASSSRNYGYTF.